This T cell receptor (beta chain) was sequenced in a study of T cell responses to AZD1222 COVID-19 vaccine. Clones were sequenced by immunoSEQ multiplex PCR, and TCRdb holds only the in-frame ones, with some missing. The sample lists about 94,000 clones, about 85% occurring once. Germline lookup yields CDR1 MDHEN and CDR2 SYDVKM. The CDR3 loop spans 15 amino acids. Trimming removed 6 bases from V and 1 base from J; junction bases left unmatched: 9. Findings of the study overall: Dominant at 160-218 and 743-854, vaccine-associated CD4 TCRs also spanned spike.

This clone occurred a few times. Its specificity is not known. This receptor was taken from an adult who received the AZD1222 COVID-19 vaccine. V is TRBV28 and J is TRBJ2-7; 7 nucleotides line up with TRBD2. The sample consisted of peripheral blood, taken 28 days after the second AZD1222 dose. CDR3 residues: CASRANLGGSYEQYF. The CDR3 DNA is TGTGCCAGCAGGGCCAACTTGGGGGGGTCCTACGAGCAGTACTTC.